Reported below is one T cell receptor (beta chain). The antigen remains unidentified. The study extracted total RNA from unfractionated whole blood. This entry comes from a study of human T cells and chemical hapten exposure. General study results and limits: There was no change with DPC sensitization in TCRs above 1 in 1000 frequency.

Unique molecular identifiers were attached to individual cDNA molecules within the library. In the original workflow: Counts of TCRs in each sample centred on a median of around 99,000 and extended from around 24,000 to 710,000. One entry per CDR3 protein results from TCRdb running MiXCR on the 5' RACE reads. The V and J calls shown here were made by TCRdb, not taken from the authors' results. The top ten hold 2.8% of the sample, which has 95,000 to 120,000 distinct CDR3 sequences, around 20% seen once. This receptor was obtained from a human donor in good health.

As DNA, the CDR3 is TGTGCCAGTAGTACCGGGGACAGGGCTTTTGGATCGGTTGGCTACACCTTC. The encoded protein is CASSTGDRAFGSVGYTF. This chain connects TRBV19 to TRBJ1-2; TRBD1 matches 9 bases. The CDR3 spans 17 residues. From germline, CDR1 is LNHDA and CDR2 SQIVND (reference sequence). J lost 7 bases, V lost 4 bases, and 16 bases had no gene match.